This T cell receptor beta chain was observed in a study of cytotoxic CD8 clonotypes in ibrutinib-treated CLL. About the study: Once patients had received a median about eleven months of treatment, range 6 to 36, response samples were obtained.

Study-wide points: The study found public clonotypes uncommon, contracting or stable on treatment.

A remark on this clone: No antigen is known for it.

Repertoires were generated with immunoSEQ multiplex PCR, while TCRdb's copy carries only in-frame clones and drops some. The repertoire holds approximately 190,000 clones, with 60% to 80% as singletons. There are 12 residues in the CDR3. Trimming took off 7 bases at V and 1 base at J, with 8 bases between the two ends. Germline V gene data show CDR1 as MNHNS and CDR2 as SASEGT. Extraction of around 2 micrograms of genomic DNA from cryopreserved PBMCs supplied material for TCR beta libraries. The genes are TRBV6-1 and TRBJ2-7; the D gene is possibly TRBD1 (5 bases). The TCR was taken from a human donor with chronic lymphocytic leukemia. The sequencing here drew on PBMCs, taken after 12 months of ibrutinib treatment. CDR3 sequence reads: CASTQGSYEQYF. For the CDR3, the DNA is TGTGCCAGCACCCAGGGATCCTACGAGCAGTACTTC.